This entry lists 8 T cell receptor beta chains sequenced from one sample in a study of T cell repertoires in cytomegalovirus infection. From the reads, TCRdb called clonotypes with MiXCR, one entry per CDR3 protein. The sample has about 320,000 distinct CDR3 sequences; more than 8% are singletons. The sample taken for sequencing was PBMCs. The receptors here all came from a human donor in good health (CMV status not recorded). Some clones in this sample may be carry-over from other donors' samples.

This clonotype was found many times. The rearrangement joins TRBV4-1 to TRBJ2-1; D could derive from TRBD1 or TRBD2 (5 bases each). Germline-derived CDR1 and CDR2 are MGHRA and YSYEKL. The CDR3 has 13 residues. V lost 6 bases and J 9 bases, leaving 15 bases between the germline ends. As DNA, the CDR3 is TGCGCCAGCAGGGAGAGGGGTAGGGGTGAGCAGTTCTTC. Protein product: CASRERGRGEQFF.

This chain links TRBV6-1 with TRBJ2-7; D not resolved. V lost 6 bases and J 3 bases, leaving 12 bases between the germline ends. CDR1 MNHNS and CDR2 SASEGT come from the germline V gene. The CDR3 loop spans 13 amino acids. CDR3 amino acids: CASRPRTDYEQYF. The CDR3 DNA reads as TGTGCCAGCAGACCCCGGACGGACTACGAGCAGTACTTC.

The chain is built from TRBV29-1 and TRBJ2-4; D may correspond to TRBD1 or TRBD2 (5 bases each). There are 12 residues in the CDR3. V lost 7 bases to trimming and J lost 7 bases, with 14 bases between them. CDR1 SQVTM and CDR2 ANQGSEA come from the germline V gene. This CDR3 is CSAEGLGNIQYF. Written as DNA, the CDR3 is TGCAGCGCCGAGGGGCTCGGGAACATTCAGTACTTC.

This clonotype was observed many times. The chain uses TRBV7-2 and TRBJ1-2; D is unresolved. The V gene lost 5 bases and the J gene lost 5 bases, with 12 bases spanning the gap. The CDR3 totals 13 residues. Per germline, CDR1 SGHTA and CDR2 FQGNSA. The CDR3 here is CASSVAPLYGYTF. CDR3 DNA sequence: TGTGCCAGCAGCGTGGCCCCTCTTTATGGCTACACCTTC.

There are many counts of this clonotype. The V call is TRBV7-2, the J call TRBJ2-2; 7 positions match TRBD2. The CDR3 is 16 amino acids. V trimming: 1 base; J trimming: 5 bases; junction bases outside the gene matches: 7. Germline V lookup: CDR1 SGHTA, CDR2 FQGNSA. The CDR3 sequence: CASSLDGRTTTGELFF. CDR3 nucleotide sequence: TGTGCCAGCAGCTTAGACGGGAGGACCACTACCGGGGAGCTGTTTTTT. Together with reference TRBV7-2 and TRBJ2-2, the CDR3 gives the full variable domain: GAGVSQSPSNKVTEKGKDVELRCDPISGHTALYWYRQSLGQGLEFLIYFQGNSAPDKSGLPSDRFSAERTGGSVSTLTIQRTQQEDSAVYLCASSLDGRTTTGELFFGEGSRLTVL.

The CDR3 DNA follows: TGCGCCAGCAGCCACAGACAGGGAGAGGACGAGCAGTACTTC. This sequence encodes CASSHRQGEDEQYF. This chain links TRBV4-3 with TRBJ2-7, with 7 bases fitting TRBD1. The V and J ends lost 3 bases and 5 bases, in that order; junction bases with no gene match: 7. Germline V gene lookup returns CDR1 LGHNA and CDR2 YSLEER. The CDR3 runs 14 residues.

The chain has TRBV7-2 and TRBJ1-2; 8 bases fit TRBD1. Germline-derived CDR1 and CDR2 are SGHTA and FQGNSA. CDR3 length: 15 amino acids. V dropped 4 bases and J dropped 5; count of bases not matched to a gene: 9. CDR3 residues: CASSSPRTGWYGYTF. CDR3 sequence (DNA): TGTGCCAGCAGCTCACCCCGGACAGGGTGGTATGGCTACACCTTC.

The sample holds many counts of this clonotype. The chain combines TRBV6-6 with TRBJ2-7; 8 bases map to TRBD1. J gave up 3 bases and V 2 bases, and 6 bases lay outside the gene matches. The CDR3 covers 15 residues. Germline assignment: CDR1 MNHNY and CDR2 SVGAGI (reference sequence). This chain's CDR3 is CASSYKVTGGYEQYF. CDR3 DNA sequence: TGTGCCAGCAGTTACAAGGTCACAGGGGGCTACGAGCAGTACTTC.